This T cell receptor (beta chain) was profiled in a study of blood T cells in healthy people across ages (dated by TCRdb to about 2015). With regard to the full study: In model experiments, template switching captured about one uniquely barcoded TCR beta cDNA molecule for every two T cells. The study measured age-related changes in TCR beta repertoire diversity using deep sequencing normalized with unique cDNA molecular identifiers. Four age groups were formed from the donors: young (average 16 years), middle-aged (approximately 40), aged (62) and long-lived (less than 85). To avoid experimental bias, donors of different ages were spread randomly across the sequencing lanes. The study analyzed two additional independent replicas of 1 million unique cDNA reads from the same blood draw for two donors, one aged 18 to 30 and one aged 80 or older.

The donors were 40 or so Caucasian individuals from Russia, aged roughly 6 to 90 years, who were systemically healthy. Approximately 10 milliliters of peripheral blood were collected from each donor into EDTA-treated Vacutainer tubes. Ficoll-Paque density-gradient centrifugation was used to isolate PBMCs, with at least 7 million per sample. Total RNA, at least 6 micrograms per sample, was extracted from PBMCs with Trizol reagent. The percentages of naive CD45RAhigh/CD27high T cells were determined by flow cytometry on a PBMC aliquot from every donor. This clonotype was counted at least ten times. The clone's antigen remains unknown. Base qualities are missing; no much larger clone stands one base away. Overall study results and their limits: Observed TCR beta diversity correlated strongly with the percentage of naive T cells measured by flow cytometry. Because donor CMV infection status was unknown, age-related changes in expanded clonotypes were potentially confounded. Compared with the aged group, the long-lived group had more naive CD4+ T cells, fewer expanded clones and increased TCR diversity, suggesting age selection. Estimates of total diversity based on one million sequenced T cells were regarded as lower bounds and as underestimates. Because profiling used bulk unsorted PBMCs, naive and antigen-experienced compartments could not be compared conclusively. As age increased, observed TCR beta diversity per million T cells dropped in a roughly linear way, and a significant reduction was already evident by age 40.

Libraries were made using 5' RACE. Sequenced using an Illumina HiSeq 2500. A second PCR of about 6 to 12 cycles was performed with a sample-barcoded 5' primer and a J-beta primer mix. A unique molecular identifier was introduced onto each TCR beta cDNA molecule by a template-switch 5' adaptor carrying 12 random nucleotides. Each sample yielded at least 3 million CDR3-containing paired-end reads. First-strand cDNA was synthesized from all RNA with the Mint cDNA synthesis kit, primed by a TRBC-specific oligonucleotide. All cDNA was treated with uracil-DNA glycosylase and then went through a first 18-cycle PCR with the universal primers M1SS and BC2_uni_R. The authors' pipeline ran thus. For normalization, 1 million high-quality reads were randomly selected from each sample, with every read carrying a distinct molecular identifier. Instead of being binned into consensus sequences, reads with shared molecular identifiers were discarded. MiTCR, with a Q25 quality threshold and the strictest error-elimination algorithm, was used for CDR3 identification, clonotype clustering and error correction. Lower-bound total TCR beta diversity was estimated with a nonparametric unseen species model using Euler transformation. TCRdb trimmed public reads at Q25 via fastp, called clones via MiXCR and kept in-frame beta chains. One record per CDR3 amino acid sequence lists the most common genes and DNA. The V and J calls reflect TCRdb's pipeline rather than the authors' work. A total of about 1,600,000 distinct CDR3 sequences appear in this sample, around 42% of them only once. Of the sample, approximately 7.9% is held by the ten largest clones.

The TCR comes from a young woman in good health. Sequencing was done on a sample of blood.

The CDR3 reads as follows: CSALPGGVTDTQYF. The DNA sequence is given as TGCAGTGCTCTGCCCGGGGGAGTCACAGATACGCAGTATTTT. Recombination connected TRBV20-1 to TRBJ2-3, with a weak D call of TRBD2 (6 bases match). Cut back by 5 bases and 2 bases, the V and J ends lie 14 bases apart. Via the germline V gene (reference sequence), CDR1 is DFQATT and CDR2 SNEGSKA. There are 14 amino acids in the CDR3, from cysteine to phenylalanine inclusive. The CDR3 DNA has 42 bases and is translated from base 1.